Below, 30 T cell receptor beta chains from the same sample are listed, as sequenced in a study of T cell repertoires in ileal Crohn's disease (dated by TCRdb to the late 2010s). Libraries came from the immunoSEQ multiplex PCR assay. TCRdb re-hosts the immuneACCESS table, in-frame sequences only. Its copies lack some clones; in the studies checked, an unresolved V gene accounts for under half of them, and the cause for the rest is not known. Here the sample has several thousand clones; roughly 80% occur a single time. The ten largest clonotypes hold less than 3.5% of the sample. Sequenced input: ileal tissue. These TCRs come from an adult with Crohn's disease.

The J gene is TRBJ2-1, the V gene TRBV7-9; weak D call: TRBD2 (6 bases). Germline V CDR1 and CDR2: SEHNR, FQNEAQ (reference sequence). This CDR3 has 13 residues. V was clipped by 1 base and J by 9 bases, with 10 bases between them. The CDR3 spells CASSLGEAPEQFF. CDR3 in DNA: TGTGCCAGCAGCTTAGGGGAGGCCCCTGAGCAGTTCTTC.

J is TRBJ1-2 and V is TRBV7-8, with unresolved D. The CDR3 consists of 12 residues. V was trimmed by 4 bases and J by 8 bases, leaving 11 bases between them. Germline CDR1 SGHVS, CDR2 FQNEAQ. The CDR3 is CASSSRLGGYTF. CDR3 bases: TGTGCCAGCAGCTCCCGACTAGGCGGCTACACCTTC.

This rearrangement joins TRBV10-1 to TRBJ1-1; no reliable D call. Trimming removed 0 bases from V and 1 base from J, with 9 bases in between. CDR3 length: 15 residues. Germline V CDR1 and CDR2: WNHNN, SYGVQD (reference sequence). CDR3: CASSESQGRNTEAFF. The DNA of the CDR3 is TGCGCCAGCAGTGAGTCTCAAGGGAGGAACACTGAAGCTTTCTTT.

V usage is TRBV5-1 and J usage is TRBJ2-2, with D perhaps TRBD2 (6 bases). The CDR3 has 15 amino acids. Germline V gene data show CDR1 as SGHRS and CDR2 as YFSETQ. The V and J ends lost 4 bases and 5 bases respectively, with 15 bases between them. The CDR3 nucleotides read TGCGCCAGCAGCCCGTCAGGGAGCGGGACCGGGGAGCTGTTTTTT. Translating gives CASSPSGSGTGELFF.

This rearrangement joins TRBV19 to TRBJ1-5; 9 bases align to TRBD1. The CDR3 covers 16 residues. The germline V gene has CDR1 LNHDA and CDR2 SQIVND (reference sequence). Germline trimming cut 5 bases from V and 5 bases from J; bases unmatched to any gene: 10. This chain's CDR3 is CASSAQWGQGHQPQHF. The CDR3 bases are TGTGCCAGTAGTGCCCAATGGGGACAGGGCCATCAGCCCCAGCATTTT.

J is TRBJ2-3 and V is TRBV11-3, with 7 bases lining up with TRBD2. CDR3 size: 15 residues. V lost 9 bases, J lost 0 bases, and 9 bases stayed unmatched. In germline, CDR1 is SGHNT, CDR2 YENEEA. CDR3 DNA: TGTGCCAGTACTAGCGCAAGCTCTAGCACAGATACGCAGTATTTT. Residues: CASTSASSSTDTQYF.

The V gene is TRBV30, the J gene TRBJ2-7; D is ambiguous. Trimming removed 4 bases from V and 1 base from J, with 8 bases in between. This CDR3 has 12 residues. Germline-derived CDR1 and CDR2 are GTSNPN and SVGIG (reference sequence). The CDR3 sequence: CAWNLQSYEQYF. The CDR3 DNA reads TGTGCCTGGAATTTACAGTCCTACGAGCAGTACTTC.

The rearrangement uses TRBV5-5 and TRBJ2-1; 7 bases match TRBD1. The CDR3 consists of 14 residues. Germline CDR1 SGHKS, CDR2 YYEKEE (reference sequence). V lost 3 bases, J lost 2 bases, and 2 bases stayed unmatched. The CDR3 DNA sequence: TGTGCCAGCAGCTGGGGGACAGCCTACAATGAGCAGTTCTTC. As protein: CASSWGTAYNEQFF.

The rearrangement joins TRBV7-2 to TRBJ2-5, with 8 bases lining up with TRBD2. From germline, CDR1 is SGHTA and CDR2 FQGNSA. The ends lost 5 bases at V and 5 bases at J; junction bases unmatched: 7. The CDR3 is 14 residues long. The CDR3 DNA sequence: TGTGCCAGCAGCCAGACGCGGGGGGCGGAGACCCAGTACTTC. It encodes CASSQTRGAETQYF.

This CDR3 is CASSPQQGEPQHF. The CDR3 DNA reads TGTGCCAGCTCACCGCAACAGGGGGAGCCCCAGCATTTT. The chain uses TRBV18 and TRBJ1-5, with 8 nucleotides matching TRBD1. The CDR3 covers 13 residues. Trimming cost V 3 bases and J 8 bases; bases outside gene matches: 3. Germline CDR1 reads KGHSH; CDR2 reads LQKENI.

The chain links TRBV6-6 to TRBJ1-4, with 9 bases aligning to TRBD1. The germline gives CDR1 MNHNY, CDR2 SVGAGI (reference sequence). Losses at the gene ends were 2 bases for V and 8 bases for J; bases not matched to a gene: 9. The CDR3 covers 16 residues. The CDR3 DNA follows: TGTGCCAGCAGTTACAATGGGGGGACAGGGACGGAAAAACTGTTTTTT. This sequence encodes CASSYNGGTGTEKLFF.

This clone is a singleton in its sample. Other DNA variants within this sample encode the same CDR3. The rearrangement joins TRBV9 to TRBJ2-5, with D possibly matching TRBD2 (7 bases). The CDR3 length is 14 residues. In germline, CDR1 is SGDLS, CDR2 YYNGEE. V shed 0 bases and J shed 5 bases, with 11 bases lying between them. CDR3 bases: TGTGCCAGCAGCGTAGGGGGGGGCCTGGAGACCCAGTACTTC. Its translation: CASSVGGGLETQYF.

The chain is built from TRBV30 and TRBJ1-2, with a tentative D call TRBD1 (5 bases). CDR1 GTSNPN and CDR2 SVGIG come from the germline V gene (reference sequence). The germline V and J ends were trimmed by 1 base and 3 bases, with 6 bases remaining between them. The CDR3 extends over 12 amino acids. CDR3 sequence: CAWSEGHYGYTF. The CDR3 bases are TGTGCCTGGAGTGAGGGGCACTATGGCTACACCTTC.

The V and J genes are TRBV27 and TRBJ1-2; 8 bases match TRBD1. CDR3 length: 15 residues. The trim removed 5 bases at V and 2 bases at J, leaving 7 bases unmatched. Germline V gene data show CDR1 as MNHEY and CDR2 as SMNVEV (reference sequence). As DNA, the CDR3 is TGTGCCAGCAGTCCCTACAGGGGGGTCAACTATGGCTACACCTTC. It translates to CASSPYRGVNYGYTF.

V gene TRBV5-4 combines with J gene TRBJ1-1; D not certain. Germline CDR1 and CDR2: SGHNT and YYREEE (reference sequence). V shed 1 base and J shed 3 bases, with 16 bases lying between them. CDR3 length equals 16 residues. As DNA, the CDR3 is TGTGCCAGCAGCTTGCGGGGATCCCCTGGGCACACTGAAGCTTTCTTT. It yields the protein CASSLRGSPGHTEAFF.

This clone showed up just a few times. CDR3 bases: TGTGCCAGCATCCACAGGGGTGGGGCCAACGTCCTGACTTTC. As protein: CASIHRGGANVLTF. V usage is TRBV6-1 and J usage is TRBJ2-6, with TRBD1 matching over 7 bases. J gave up 3 bases and V 7 bases, and 3 bases lay outside the gene matches. This CDR3 has 14 residues. Germline CDR1 reads MNHNS; CDR2 reads SASEGT.

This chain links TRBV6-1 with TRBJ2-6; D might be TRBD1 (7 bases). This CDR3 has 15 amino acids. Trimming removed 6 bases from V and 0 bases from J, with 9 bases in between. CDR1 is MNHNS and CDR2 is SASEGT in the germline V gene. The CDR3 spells CASRQGGSGANVLTF. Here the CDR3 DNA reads TGTGCCAGCAGGCAGGGGGGCTCTGGGGCCAACGTCCTGACTTTC.

DNA of the CDR3: TGTGCCAGTCACAGGGGTCCCAATCAGCCCCAGCATTTT. This codes for CASHRGPNQPQHF. The rearrangement uses TRBV28 and TRBJ1-5; 7 nucleotides agree with TRBD1. V lost 9 bases to trimming and J lost 3 bases; unmatched junction nucleotides: 5. Germline CDR1 is MDHEN and CDR2 is SYDVKM. The CDR3 length is 13 residues.

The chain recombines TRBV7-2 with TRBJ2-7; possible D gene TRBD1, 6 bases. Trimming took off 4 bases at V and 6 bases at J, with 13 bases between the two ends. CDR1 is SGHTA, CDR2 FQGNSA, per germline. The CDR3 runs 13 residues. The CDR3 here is CASSSQGLSEQYF. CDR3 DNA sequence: TGTGCCAGCAGCTCTCAGGGGCTATCCGAGCAGTACTTC.

Written as DNA, the CDR3 is TGTGCCAGTAGTGTCCTCCGGGGCGGGATTCACCCTTACAATGAGCAGTTCTTC. Translation gives CASSVLRGGIHPYNEQFF. The chain joins TRBV19 to TRBJ2-1, with D maybe TRBD2 (6 bases). Germline assignment: CDR1 LNHDA and CDR2 SQIVND (reference sequence). The CDR3 is 18 residues long. The V gene lost 5 bases and the J gene lost 4 bases, with 24 bases spanning the gap. The whole variable domain, remainder taken from reference TRBV19 and TRBJ2-1, is DGGITQSPKYLFRKEGQNVTLSCEQNLNHDAMYWYRQDPGQGLRLIYYSQIVNDFQKGDIAEGYSVSREKKESFPLTVTSAQKNPTAFYLCASSVLRGGIHPYNEQFFGPGTRLTVL.

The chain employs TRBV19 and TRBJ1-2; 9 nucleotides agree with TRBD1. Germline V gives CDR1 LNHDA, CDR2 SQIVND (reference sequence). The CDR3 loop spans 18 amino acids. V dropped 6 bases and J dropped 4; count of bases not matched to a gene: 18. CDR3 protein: CASRNRGRKSYAGYGYTF. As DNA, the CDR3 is TGTGCCAGTAGAAACAGGGGGCGCAAAAGTTATGCGGGCTATGGCTACACCTTC.

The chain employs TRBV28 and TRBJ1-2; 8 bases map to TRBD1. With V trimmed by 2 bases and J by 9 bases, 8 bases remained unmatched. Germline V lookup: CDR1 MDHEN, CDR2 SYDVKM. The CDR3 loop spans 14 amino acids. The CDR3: CASSLTGQAKSYTF. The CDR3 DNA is TGTGCCAGCAGTTTAACGGGACAGGCTAAAAGCTACACCTTC.

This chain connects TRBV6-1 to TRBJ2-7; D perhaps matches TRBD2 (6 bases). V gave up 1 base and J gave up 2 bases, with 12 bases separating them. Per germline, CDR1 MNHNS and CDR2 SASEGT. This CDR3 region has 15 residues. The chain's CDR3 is CASSEGVGGPYEQYF. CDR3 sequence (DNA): TGTGCCAGCAGTGAAGGGGTGGGAGGTCCCTACGAGCAGTACTTC.

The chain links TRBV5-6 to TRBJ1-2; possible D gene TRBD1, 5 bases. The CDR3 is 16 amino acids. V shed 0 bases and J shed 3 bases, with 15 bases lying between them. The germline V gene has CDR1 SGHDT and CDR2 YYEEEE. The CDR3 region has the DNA TGTGCCAGCAGCTTGGCGGCAGGGATGGATGACTATGGCTACACCTTC. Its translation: CASSLAAGMDDYGYTF.

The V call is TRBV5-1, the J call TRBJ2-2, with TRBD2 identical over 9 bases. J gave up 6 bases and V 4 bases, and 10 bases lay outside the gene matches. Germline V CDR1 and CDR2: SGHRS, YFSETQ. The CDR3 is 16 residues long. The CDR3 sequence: CASSSYRRGGAGELFF. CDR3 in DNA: TGCGCCAGCAGCAGCTACCGGCGGGGGGGGGCCGGGGAGCTGTTTTTT.

Here the CDR3 DNA reads TGTGCCAGCACCCCCCGGGGGGAAGAGACCCAGTACTTC. Residues: CASTPRGEETQYF. The rearrangement links TRBV5-4 to TRBJ2-5; 7 bases agree with TRBD2. The CDR3 length is 13 residues. Germline V gene lookup returns CDR1 SGHNT and CDR2 YYREEE (reference sequence). Trimming at V came to 6 bases and at J to 3 bases, leaving 5 bases not matched to a gene.

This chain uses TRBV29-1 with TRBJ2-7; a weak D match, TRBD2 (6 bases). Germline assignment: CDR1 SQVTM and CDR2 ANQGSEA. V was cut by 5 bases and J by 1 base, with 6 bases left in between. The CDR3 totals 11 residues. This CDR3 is CSVSGSYEQYF. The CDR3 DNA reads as TGCAGCGTTAGCGGGTCCTACGAGCAGTACTTC.

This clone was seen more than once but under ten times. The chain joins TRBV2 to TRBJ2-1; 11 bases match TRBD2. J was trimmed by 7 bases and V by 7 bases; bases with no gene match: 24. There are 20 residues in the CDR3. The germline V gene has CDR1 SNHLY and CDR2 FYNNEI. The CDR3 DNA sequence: TGTGCCAGCAAGCCCTCTGGGACCTCTCGTCTAGCGGGAGGACGGAATGAGCAGTTCTTC. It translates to CASKPSGTSRLAGGRNEQFF.

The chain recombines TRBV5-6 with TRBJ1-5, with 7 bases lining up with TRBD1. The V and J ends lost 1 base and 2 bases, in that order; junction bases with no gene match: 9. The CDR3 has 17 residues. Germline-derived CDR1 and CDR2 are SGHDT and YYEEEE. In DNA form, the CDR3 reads TGTGCCAGCAGCTTGAACAGGGGCATGCATGGCAATCAGCCCCAGCATTTT. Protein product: CASSLNRGMHGNQPQHF.

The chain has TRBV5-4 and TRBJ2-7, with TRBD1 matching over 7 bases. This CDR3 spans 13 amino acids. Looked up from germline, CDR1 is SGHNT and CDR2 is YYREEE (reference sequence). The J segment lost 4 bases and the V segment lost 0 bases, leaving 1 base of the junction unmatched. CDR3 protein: CASSLDRGYEQYF. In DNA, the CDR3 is TGTGCCAGCAGCTTGGACAGGGGATACGAGCAGTACTTC.